The sequence of this T cell receptor (beta chain) was determined in a study of T cell responses to AZD1222 COVID-19 vaccine. The study, taken as a whole, reports: With two AZD1222 doses given, Spike-specific TCR breadth and depth both rose. Among spike-specific TCRs, nearly half reportedly target unmutated variant regions.

About this clone itself: What it binds is unknown.

CDR3 length equals 15 residues. V was clipped by 6 bases and J by 4 bases, with 18 bases between them. Germline V CDR1 and CDR2: LGHDT, YNNKEL (reference sequence). Clones were sequenced by immunoSEQ multiplex PCR, and TCRdb holds only the in-frame ones, with some missing. The table records around 99,000 clones, roughly 92% of them present only once. This TCR came from an adult in good health. The chain couples TRBV3-1 (or the pseudogene TRBV3-2) to TRBJ2-5, with a weak D call TRBD2 (7 bases). Sequencing used peripheral blood, obtained on day 0 of AZD1222 vaccination. CDR3 coding DNA: TGTGCCAGCAGTCACGCACAAGGGGGGGCAGAGACCCAGTACTTC. It specifies CASSHAQGGAETQYF.